A single sample is the source of the 23 T cell receptor beta chains below, sequenced in a study of T cell repertoires in cytomegalovirus infection. Via MiXCR, TCRdb re-called the reads, giving one row per CDR3 protein. The sample has some 680,000 distinct CDR3 sequences, 35% seen once. The material sequenced was PBMCs. Every receptor here comes from a human donor in good health (CMV status not recorded). Some clones in this sample may be carry-over from other donors' samples.

This clonotype was seen more than once but under ten times. The chain has TRBV20-1 and TRBJ2-1, with 7 bases that match TRBD2. This CDR3 has 17 residues. CDR1 and CDR2 from the germline V gene are DFQATT and SNEGSKA (reference sequence). Trimming cost V 6 bases and J 0 bases; bases outside gene matches: 14. The CDR3 sequence: CSAETGLTGGSYNEQFF. In DNA form, the CDR3 reads TGCAGTGCCGAAACCGGACTTACGGGGGGCTCCTACAATGAGCAGTTCTTC.

This clonotype has more than one count but fewer than ten. The chain uses TRBV7-9 and TRBJ2-2, with 8 bases that match TRBD1. Germline-derived CDR1 and CDR2 are SEHNR and FQNEAQ (reference sequence). J was trimmed by 3 bases and V by 5 bases; bases with no gene match: 11. The CDR3 spans 17 residues. The CDR3 reads CASSTRVDRADTGELFF. The CDR3 DNA sequence: TGTGCCAGCAGCACCCGGGTGGACAGGGCGGACACCGGGGAGCTGTTTTTT.

The chain's CDR3 is CASSVGQGALAGGHEQYF. CDR3 in DNA: TGTGCCAGCAGCGTTGGACAGGGGGCCTTAGCGGGAGGGCACGAGCAGTACTTC. The V call is TRBV5-4, the J call TRBJ2-7, with D perhaps given as TRBD1 or TRBD2 (11 bases each). CDR1 and CDR2 from the germline V gene are SGHNT and YYREEE (reference sequence). The CDR3 covers 18 residues. Trimming cost V 4 bases and J 5 bases, with 28 bases left between them.

The chain recombines TRBV19 with TRBJ2-2; 8 bases are shared with TRBD1. The CDR3 extends over 18 amino acids. The germline CDR1 and CDR2 sequences are LNHDA and SQIVND (reference sequence). V gave up 5 bases and J gave up 1 base; unmatched junction bases: 12. The CDR3 reads CASSLVLLDRVNTGELFF. DNA for the CDR3: TGTGCCAGTAGTCTTGTTCTTTTGGACAGGGTGAACACCGGGGAGCTGTTTTTT.

This clonotype showed up many times. The chain carries TRBV7-2 and TRBJ2-2, with a tentative D call TRBD2 (6 bases). The CDR3 runs to 14 residues. Trimming left V 4 bases short and J 6 bases short, with 12 bases between. Germline assignment: CDR1 SGHTA and CDR2 FQGNSA. This CDR3 reads CASSYGGASGELFF. The CDR3, as DNA: TGTGCCAGCAGCTACGGCGGGGCCTCCGGGGAGCTGTTTTTT. Complete variable domain (other parts from reference TRBV7-2 and TRBJ2-2): GAGVSQSPSNKVTEKGKDVELRCDPISGHTALYWYRQSLGQGLEFLIYFQGNSAPDKSGLPSDRFSAERTGGSVSTLTIQRTQQEDSAVYLCASSYGGASGELFFGEGSRLTVL.

J is TRBJ1-6 and V is TRBV28, with 10 bases aligning to TRBD1. Germline-derived CDR1 and CDR2 are MDHEN and SYDVKM. The CDR3 contains 14 residues. J lost 7 bases, V lost 7 bases, and 4 bases had no gene match. CDR3 nucleotides: TGTGCCAGCAACCGGGACAGGGGCAATTCACCCCTCCACTTT. Protein product: CASNRDRGNSPLHF.

This clonotype occurred a few times. The V call is TRBV28, the J call TRBJ2-5, with 7 bases that match TRBD1. V trimming: 4 bases; J trimming: 3 bases; junction bases outside the gene matches: 8. Germline lookup yields CDR1 MDHEN and CDR2 SYDVKM. The CDR3 covers 15 residues. CDR3 residues: CASSSPPDREETQYF. CDR3 nucleotides: TGTGCCAGCAGTTCTCCCCCAGACAGGGAAGAGACCCAGTACTTC.

Comment on this clonotype: A much larger clone differs from this one at a single base, so this may be a read error. The chain couples TRBV19 to TRBJ2-5, with TRBD2 matching over 10 bases. Per germline, CDR1 LNHDA and CDR2 SQIVND (reference sequence). This CDR3 has 18 amino acids. J lost 2 bases, V lost 1 base, and 10 bases had no gene match. This chain's CDR3 is CASSIVGTSVRGQETQYF. DNA for the CDR3: TGTGCCAGTAGTATAGTCGGGACTAGCGTGAGAGGGCAAGAGACCCAGTACTTC.

Comment on this clonotype: At one boundary the junction diverges from the germline segment, which might be a read error. The rearrangement links TRBV5-5 to TRBJ1-4, with D perhaps TRBD1 (6 bases). Germline V gives CDR1 SGHKS, CDR2 YYEKEE (reference sequence). CDR3 length: 15 amino acids. The DNA of the CDR3 is TGTGCCAGCAGCCATACAGGGTTCAGTAATGAAAAACTGTTCTTT. Residues: CASSHTGFSNEKLFF.

This clonotype appeared a few times. J is TRBJ2-5 and V is TRBV14; unclear D gene. The V end was cut by 0 bases, the J end by 4 bases, with 9 bases between. CDR1 and CDR2 from the germline V gene are SGHDN and FVKESK. CDR3 length: 14 residues. CDR3 loop: CASSQELGAETQYF. The CDR3 bases are TGTGCCAGCAGCCAAGAGCTAGGCGCAGAGACCCAGTACTTC. Based on the CDR3 plus reference TRBV14 and TRBJ2-5, the full variable domain is EAGVTQFPSHSVIEKGQTVTLRCDPISGHDNLYWYRRVMGKEIKFLLHFVKESKQDESGMPNNRFLAERTGGTYSTLKVQPAELEDSGVYFCASSQELGAETQYFGPGTRLLVL.

Remarks on this clonotype: The germline gene is not matched at one end of the junction; a read error may be the cause. The chain combines TRBV19 with TRBJ2-4, with TRBD2 matching 15 bases. In germline, CDR1 is LNHDA, CDR2 SQIVND (reference sequence). This CDR3 contains 19 residues. CDR3 region: CASSPMARTSGGAKNIQYF. As DNA, the CDR3 is TGTGCCAGTAGCCCCATGGCCCGGACTAGCGGGGGGGCCAAAAATATTCAGTACTTC.

This clonotype came up a few times. The rearrangement joins TRBV25-1 to TRBJ2-1; the match to TRBD2 covers 7 bases. The CDR3 contains 13 residues. With 2 bases clipped from V and 11 bases from J, the junction kept 6 bases outside the gene matches. Germline V gene lookup returns CDR1 MGHDK and CDR2 SYGVNS. CDR3 DNA sequence: TGTGCCAGCAGTGAAATCGGCGGGAGTAAGCAGTTCTTC. Translation: CASSEIGGSKQFF.

This clonotype was recorded at least ten times. The chain combines TRBV7-6 with TRBJ1-1; D is possibly TRBD1 (6 bases). Germline values: CDR1 SGHVS, CDR2 FNYEAQ. Trimming cost V 1 base and J 4 bases, with 16 bases left between them. This CDR3 spans 16 amino acids. CDR3 residues: CASSLGFQGRLTEAFF. CDR3 sequence (DNA): TGTGCCAGCAGCTTAGGGTTTCAGGGGAGACTCACTGAAGCTTTCTTT.

There are many counts of this clonotype. V usage is TRBV28 and J usage is TRBJ2-3, with TRBD1 matching 7 bases. Germline values: CDR1 MDHEN, CDR2 SYDVKM. The CDR3 covers 15 residues. With 3 bases clipped from V and 0 bases from J, the junction kept 3 bases outside the gene matches. This CDR3 reads CASSLGQTSTDTQYF. In DNA form, the CDR3 reads TGTGCCAGCAGTTTGGGACAGACTAGCACAGATACGCAGTATTTT. The full variable domain, rest sourced from reference TRBV28 and TRBJ2-3, is DVKVTQSSRYLVKRTGEKVFLECVQDMDHENMFWYRQDPGLGLRLIYFSYDVKMKEKGDIPEGYSVSREKKERFSLILESASTNQTSMYLCASSLGQTSTDTQYFGPGTRLTVL.

The table lists this clonotype with a few counts. The J gene is TRBJ2-7, the V gene TRBV12-3 or TRBV12-4; tentative D call: TRBD1 (6 bases). V gave up 1 base and J gave up 6 bases, with 16 bases separating them. CDR3 length: 15 amino acids. The chain's CDR3 is CASSLVRGAPSEQYF. The CDR3 DNA reads as TGTGCCAGCAGTTTAGTCAGGGGCGCACCTTCCGAGCAGTACTTC.

The V call is TRBV20-1, the J call TRBJ2-7; 7 bases match TRBD1. V shed 0 bases and J 2 bases; nucleotides not matched to a gene: 7. The CDR3 has 15 residues. CDR1 and CDR2 from the germline V gene are DFQATT and SNEGSKA (reference sequence). The CDR3 reads CSARDMGQNTYEQYF. The CDR3 DNA is TGCAGTGCTAGAGATATGGGACAGAACACCTACGAGCAGTACTTC.

Only a few counts were recorded for this clonotype. J is TRBJ1-1 and V is TRBV7-9, with 9 bases lining up with TRBD1. Trimming at V came to 6 bases and at J to 4 bases, leaving 18 bases not matched to a gene. The V gene's germline CDR1 is SEHNR and CDR2 FQNEAQ (reference sequence). The CDR3 runs to 18 residues. The CDR3 region has the DNA TGTGCCAGCAGTTTTCGACCGGGACAGGGCCCCTTGGGCACTGAAGCTTTCTTT. Translation gives CASSFRPGQGPLGTEAFF.

This clonotype was counted only a few times. V gene TRBV11-2 combines with J gene TRBJ2-7, with 8 bases matching TRBD1. Germline CDR1 is SGHAT and CDR2 is FQNNGV. CDR3 length: 14 residues. V gave up 5 bases and J gave up 3 bases; unmatched junction bases: 6. Here the CDR3 reads CASSRTGNFYEQYF. CDR3 bases: TGTGCCAGCAGCAGGACAGGGAACTTCTACGAGCAGTACTTC.

For the CDR3, the DNA is TGTGCCAGCAGCACACAGGATCGTTATAGCAATCAGCCCCAGCATTTT. Translating it yields CASSTQDRYSNQPQHF. The gene calls are TRBV5-5 and TRBJ1-5; D might be TRBD1 (5 bases). The length of the CDR3 is 16 residues. Trimming took off 4 bases at V and 0 bases at J, with 14 bases between the two ends. CDR1 and CDR2 (germline): SGHKS, YYEKEE (reference sequence).

The V gene is TRBV7-9, the J gene TRBJ2-1; TRBD1 agrees at 8 bases. Trimming at V came to 5 bases and at J to 2 bases, leaving 5 bases not matched to a gene. Germline values: CDR1 SEHNR, CDR2 FQNEAQ (reference sequence). This CDR3 region has 15 residues. The CDR3 DNA reads as TGTGCCAGCAGCCCGGGGACAGGAGCCTACAATGAGCAGTTCTTC. Its protein product is CASSPGTGAYNEQFF. Full variable domain (missing parts from reference TRBV7-9 and TRBJ2-1): DTGVSQNPRHKITKRGQNVTFRCDPISEHNRLYWYRQTLGQGPEFLTYFQNEAQLEKSRLLSDRFSAERPKGSFSTLEIQRTEQGDSAMYLCASSPGTGAYNEQFFGPGTRLTVL.

There are many counts of this clonotype. The V gene is TRBV7-6, the J gene TRBJ2-7; 10 bases fit TRBD1. V shed 3 bases and J 5 bases; nucleotides not matched to a gene: 4. CDR1 and CDR2 from the germline V gene are SGHVS and FNYEAQ. CDR3 length: 14 amino acids. In DNA form, the CDR3 reads TGTGCCAGCAGCTTGGGGACAGGGGCCAACGAGCAGTACTTC. Its translation is CASSLGTGANEQYF. Variable domain in full (rest from reference TRBV7-6 and TRBJ2-7): GAGVSQSPRYKVTKRGQDVALRCDPISGHVSLYWYRQALGQGPEFLTYFNYEAQQDKSGLPNDRFSAERPEGSISTLTIQRTEQRDSAMYRCASSLGTGANEQYFGPGTRLTVT.

This clonotype appeared a few times. The CDR3 region is CASSPRDRVRIVGYGYTF. DNA for the CDR3: TGTGCCAGCAGTCCTAGAGACAGGGTCAGGATAGTGGGCTATGGCTACACCTTC. The rearrangement links TRBV12-3 or TRBV12-4 to TRBJ1-2; 7 bases map to TRBD1. Trimming removed 5 bases from V and 4 bases from J; junction bases left unmatched: 19. This CDR3 spans 18 amino acids.

For this clonotype: One junction end does not reproduce the germline sequence, and a read error may be involved. The J gene is TRBJ2-7, the V gene TRBV12-3 or TRBV12-4; D is perhaps TRBD1 (5 bases). This CDR3 is 15 amino acids long. DNA for the CDR3: TGTTCCAGCAGCCGAGACAGCTATCCAACCTACGAGCAGTACTTC. This sequence encodes CSSSRDSYPTYEQYF.